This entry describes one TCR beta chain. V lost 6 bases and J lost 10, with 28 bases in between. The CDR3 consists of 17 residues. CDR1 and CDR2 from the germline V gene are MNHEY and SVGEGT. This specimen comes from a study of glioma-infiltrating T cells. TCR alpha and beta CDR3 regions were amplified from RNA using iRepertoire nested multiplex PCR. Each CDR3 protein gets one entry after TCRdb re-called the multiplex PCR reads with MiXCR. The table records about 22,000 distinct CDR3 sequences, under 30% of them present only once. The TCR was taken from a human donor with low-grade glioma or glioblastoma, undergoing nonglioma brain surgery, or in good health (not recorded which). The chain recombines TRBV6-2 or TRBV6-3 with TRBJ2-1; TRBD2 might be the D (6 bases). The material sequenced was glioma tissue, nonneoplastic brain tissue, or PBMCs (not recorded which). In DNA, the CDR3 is TGTGCCAGCAGCCAAATTGCGAGCCTAGCGAGATTGAAAGAGCAGTTCTTC. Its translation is CASSQIASLARLKEQFF.